A single sample is the source of the 27 T cell receptor beta chains below, sequenced in a study of T cells in Graves' hyperthyroidism and ophthalmopathy. RNA transcripts provided the source from which TCR beta CDR3 regions were amplified. TCR CDR3 regions were first amplified by RT-PCR with HTBI primers. TCRdb reprocessed the multiplex PCR reads with MiXCR, giving one entry per CDR3 protein. Of approximately 600,000 distinct CDR3 sequences in the sample, about 15% were seen once. Input material: blood. The origin of the receptors is a woman under 40 with Graves' hyperthyroidism that later progressed to Graves' ophthalmopathy.

The chain links TRBV11-3 to TRBJ1-2; the D gene is possibly TRBD1 (5 bases). This CDR3 region has 16 residues. The germline V gene has CDR1 SGHNT and CDR2 YENEEA. The V end was cut by 2 bases, the J end by 0 bases, with 13 bases between. Here the CDR3 reads CASSLRGMIANYGYTF. The CDR3 DNA sequence: TGTGCCAGCAGCTTACGGGGGATGATAGCTAACTATGGCTACACCTTC. Combining the CDR3 with reference TRBV11-3 and TRBJ1-2 gives the whole variable domain EAGVVQSPRYKIIEKKQPVAFWCNPISGHNTLYWYLQNLGQGPELLIRYENEEAVDDSQLPKDRFSAERLKGVDSTLKIQPAELGDSAVYLCASSLRGMIANYGYTFGSGTRLTVV.

This clonotype was picked up many times. The V call is TRBV7-8, the J call TRBJ2-6, with D possibly TRBD1 on 6 matching bases. Per the germline V gene, CDR1 is SGHVS and CDR2 is FQNEAQ. V lost 1 base, J lost 0 bases, and 19 bases lay in between. The CDR3 is 20 amino acids. The CDR3 coding sequence is TGTGCCAGCAGCTTAGTTGGGCCACAGGGACACGGCTCTGGGGCCAACGTCCTGACTTTC. Protein sequence: CASSLVGPQGHGSGANVLTF.

About this clonotype: This may be a read error, as it is one base from a much larger clone. The genes are TRBV29-1 and TRBJ2-1; 11 bases agree with TRBD1. The CDR3 sequence is 14 residues long. Germline CDR1 is SQVTM and CDR2 is ANQGSEA. Trimming at V came to 3 bases and at J to 10 bases, leaving 8 bases not matched to a gene. The CDR3 sequence is CSVDTPGQGVEQFF. As DNA, the CDR3 is TGCAGCGTTGATACTCCGGGACAGGGGGTCGAGCAGTTCTTC.

This clonotype was seen repeatedly, ten times or more. The V gene is TRBV7-3, the J gene TRBJ2-1, with a weak D call TRBD1 (6 bases). Germline CDR1 is SGHTA and CDR2 is FQGTGA. The length of the CDR3 is 13 residues. The germline V and J ends were trimmed by 5 bases and 6 bases, with 11 bases remaining between them. This CDR3 is CASSQNRVNEQFF. In DNA, the CDR3 is TGTGCCAGCAGCCAGAACAGGGTCAATGAGCAGTTCTTC. Filled out from reference TRBV7-3 and TRBJ2-1, the complete variable domain reads GAGVSQTPSNKVTEKGKYVELRCDPISGHTALYWYRQSLGQGPEFLIYFQGTGAADDSGLPNDRFFAVRPEGSVSTLKIQRTERGDSAVYLCASSQNRVNEQFFGPGTRLTVL.

This clonotype showed up many times. The chain couples TRBV12-3 or TRBV12-4 to TRBJ2-3; TRBD2 aligns across 10 bases. The CDR3 sequence is 18 residues long. With V trimmed by 5 bases and J by 3 bases, 14 bases remained unmatched. The CDR3 loop reads CASSPWQSAGGPTDTQYF. The CDR3 region has the DNA TGTGCCAGCAGTCCCTGGCAATCAGCGGGAGGGCCAACAGATACGCAGTATTTT.

In this sample, this clonotype turned up many times. The chain carries TRBV12-3 or TRBV12-4 and TRBJ2-3; no definite D call. There are 14 residues in the CDR3. V shed 8 bases and J shed 1 base, with 13 bases lying between them. The CDR3 loop reads CASATDPGTDTQYF. CDR3 coding DNA: TGTGCCAGCGCTACAGACCCTGGCACAGATACGCAGTATTTT.

This clonotype was recorded at least ten times. This sequence joins TRBV2 and TRBJ1-5; D may be TRBD1 (5 bases). The CDR3 extends over 17 amino acids. CDR1 and CDR2 from the germline V gene are SNHLY and FYNNEI. With 6 bases removed from V and 3 bases from J, the gap between germline ends came to 21 bases. The CDR3: CASSPGPGELANQPQHF. The CDR3, as DNA: TGTGCCAGCAGCCCGGGACCGGGAGAGTTGGCCAATCAGCCCCAGCATTTT.

This clonotype was seen ten or more times. This chain uses TRBV4-1 with TRBJ1-1, with a weak D call TRBD1 (5 bases). Germline V CDR1 and CDR2: MGHRA, YSYEKL. V lost 3 bases to trimming and J lost 1 base, with 9 bases between them. The CDR3 contains 14 residues. CDR3 residues: CASSQGGENTEAFF. CDR3 sequence (DNA): TGCGCCAGCAGCCAGGGAGGGGAGAACACTGAAGCTTTCTTT.

This clonotype has a handful of counts. This chain connects TRBV3-1 to TRBJ1-2; 11 bases agree with TRBD1. J was trimmed by 2 bases and V by 4 bases; bases with no gene match: 15. Per the germline V gene, CDR1 is LGHDT and CDR2 is YNNKEL (reference sequence). The CDR3 has 19 residues. This chain's CDR3 is CASSLTYSPDRGRNYGYTF. Written as DNA, the CDR3 is TGTGCCAGCAGCCTAACTTACTCCCCGGACAGGGGGCGAAACTATGGCTACACCTTC. The variable domain in full, with the rest retrieved from reference TRBV3-1 and TRBJ1-2, is DTAVSQTPKYLVTQMGNDKSIKCEQNLGHDTMYWYKQDSKKFLKIMFSYNNKELIINETVPNRFSPKSPDKAHLNLHINSLELGDSAVYFCASSLTYSPDRGRNYGYTFGSGTRLTVV.

This clonotype occurred a few times. V usage is TRBV7-2 and J usage is TRBJ2-1; weak D call: TRBD2 (6 bases). V was cut by 6 bases and J by 13 bases, with 19 bases left in between. The CDR3 is 13 residues long. CDR1 and CDR2 from the germline V gene are SGHTA and FQGNSA. CDR3 DNA sequence: TGTGCCAGCAGTGACTCGGTGAGCGGGCCCCAGTTCTTC. Its protein is CASSDSVSGPQFF. The full variable domain, its missing parts supplied by reference TRBV7-2 and TRBJ2-1, is GAGVSQSPSNKVTEKGKDVELRCDPISGHTALYWYRQSLGQGLEFLIYFQGNSAPDKSGLPSDRFSAERTGGSVSTLTIQRTQQEDSAVYLCASSDSVSGPQFFGPGTRLTVL.

This clonotype was detected ten times or more. The chain joins TRBV12-3 or TRBV12-4 to TRBJ2-5; 11 bases are a match to TRBD2. The CDR3 has 16 residues. The J segment lost 4 bases and the V segment lost 6 bases, leaving 10 bases of the junction unmatched. CDR3 in DNA: TGTGCCAGCAGAATACTAGCGGGAGATTCGGGAGAGACCCAGTACTTC. This translates into CASRILAGDSGETQYF.

This clonotype has ten or more counts. The chain carries TRBV2 and TRBJ1-1; possible D gene TRBD1, 6 bases. Looked up from germline, CDR1 is SNHLY and CDR2 is FYNNEI. This CDR3 is built from 11 residues. V lost 1 base and J 10 bases, leaving 7 bases between the germline ends. The CDR3 reads CASSEGGGAFF. The CDR3, as DNA: TGTGCCAGCAGTGAAGGAGGGGGAGCTTTCTTT.

The gene calls are TRBV6-5 and TRBJ1-4; TRBD1 agrees at 7 bases. CDR1 is MNHEY, CDR2 SVGAGI, per germline. The CDR3 is 14 amino acids. After removal of 6 bases from V and 7 bases from J, the junction contained 8 bases not matched to a gene. The CDR3 is CASRLAYRGEKLFF. The CDR3 DNA follows: TGTGCCAGCAGATTAGCTTACAGGGGTGAAAAACTGTTTTTT.

This clonotype was seen only a few times. The chain has TRBV10-3 and TRBJ2-6, with TRBD1 matching 7 bases. V lost 8 bases, J lost 1 base, and 2 bases stayed unmatched. Germline values: CDR1 ENHRY, CDR2 SYGVKD. The CDR3 length is 14 residues. CDR3: CAILTGSGANVLTF. CDR3 nucleotide sequence: TGTGCCATCCTGACAGGGTCTGGGGCCAACGTCCTGACTTTC.

This clonotype was recorded at least ten times. The V and J genes are TRBV3-1 and TRBJ2-5; 8 nucleotides align to TRBD2. The CDR3 is 15 amino acids. Per germline, CDR1 LGHDT and CDR2 YNNKEL (reference sequence). Losses at the gene ends were 0 bases for V and 4 bases for J; bases not matched to a gene: 4. The CDR3 sequence is CASSQDLREAETQYF. CDR3 sequence (DNA): TGTGCCAGCAGCCAAGATTTGCGGGAGGCAGAGACCCAGTACTTC.

This clonotype was picked up a small number of times. V usage is TRBV5-1 and J usage is TRBJ1-6, with 8 bases matching TRBD1. Germline values: CDR1 SGHRS, CDR2 YFSETQ. Losses at the gene ends were 3 bases for V and 9 bases for J; bases not matched to a gene: 8. CDR3 length: 15 amino acids. The CDR3 bases are TGCGCCAGCAGCTATTCGGGACAGGTGTCTTCACCCCTCCACTTT. This sequence encodes CASSYSGQVSSPLHF.

The CDR3 region has the DNA TGCAGTGCCCGATCCGGGACACGGGACACCGGGGAGCTGTTTTTT. Translation gives CSARSGTRDTGELFF. The chain joins TRBV20-1 to TRBJ2-2; possibly TRBD1 for D (6 bases). Trimming left V 6 bases short and J 3 bases short, with 17 bases between. CDR1 is DFQATT and CDR2 is SNEGSKA in the germline V gene (reference sequence). The CDR3 totals 15 residues.

The V gene is TRBV28, the J gene TRBJ2-3; weak D call: TRBD2 (6 bases). V was pared by 5 bases and J by 0 bases, with 15 bases between. Germline V gene sequence: CDR1 MDHEN, CDR2 SYDVKM. This CDR3 has 16 amino acids. The CDR3 region is CASSPATGLSTDTQYF. The CDR3 coding sequence is TGTGCCAGCAGTCCGGCAACGGGACTGAGCACAGATACGCAGTATTTT.

In this sample, this clonotype turned up many times. This rearrangement joins TRBV29-1 to TRBJ2-5; tentative D call: TRBD1 (5 bases). V lost 4 bases to trimming and J lost 5 bases, with 14 bases between them. The germline gives CDR1 SQVTM, CDR2 ANQGSEA. The CDR3 sequence is 13 residues long. The CDR3 coding sequence is TGCAGCGTTGGGGCAGGGCCCCGTGAGACCCAGTACTTC. Amino acids: CSVGAGPRETQYF.

Ten or more counts support this clonotype. The rearrangement uses TRBV2 and TRBJ2-7; TRBD2 aligns across 8 bases. V shed 6 bases and J 0 bases; nucleotides not matched to a gene: 10. The germline V gene encodes CDR1 SNHLY and CDR2 FYNNEI. There are 16 residues in the CDR3. DNA of the CDR3: TGTGCCAGCAGGCCAAAGGGACTAGGCATCTCCTACGAGCAGTACTTC. The encoded protein is CASRPKGLGISYEQYF.

This clonotype came up many times. The chain carries TRBV29-1 and TRBJ2-3, with D uncertain. V lost 5 bases and J lost 3, with 15 bases in between. CDR1 is SQVTM, CDR2 ANQGSEA, per germline. The CDR3 sequence is 14 residues long. In DNA form, the CDR3 reads TGCAGCGTTACTCCCCACCAAGGGACAGATACGCAGTATTTT. Translation gives CSVTPHQGTDTQYF.

Many counts were recorded for this clonotype. The V call is TRBV6-1, the J call TRBJ2-3; D is unclear. The CDR3 covers 15 residues. Germline CDR1 and CDR2: MNHNS and SASEGT. The V end lost 1 base, the J end lost 0 bases, and 8 bases lay between the germline ends. CDR3 in amino acids: CASSEVGPSTDTQYF. The DNA for the CDR3 is TGTGCCAGCAGTGAAGTGGGTCCGAGCACAGATACGCAGTATTTT.

Only a few counts were recorded for this clonotype. This chain connects TRBV5-6 to TRBJ1-5, with D possibly matching TRBD1 (6 bases). Trimming took 0 bases from V and 1 from J, leaving 8 bases between them. The CDR3 runs to 15 residues. Germline lookup yields CDR1 SGHDT and CDR2 YYEEEE. CDR3 sequence (DNA): TGTGCCAGCAGCTTGGCGGGGGCGAGCAATCAGCCCCAGCATTTT. This encodes CASSLAGASNQPQHF.

Many counts were recorded for this clonotype. The chain couples TRBV13 to TRBJ1-4, with D maybe TRBD1 (6 bases). Germline CDR1 and CDR2: PRHDT and FYEKMQ (reference sequence). Deletions cut 4 bases from V and 8 bases from J, with 14 bases between. CDR3 length equals 14 residues. CDR3 protein: CASSSREGGEKLFF. As DNA, the CDR3 is TGTGCCAGCAGCTCCCGGGAGGGGGGAGAAAAACTGTTTTTT.

This clonotype has a count of ten or more. The chain joins TRBV20-1 to TRBJ1-2; D is uncertain. Trimming cost V 4 bases and J 2 bases, with 20 bases left between them. The CDR3 consists of 16 residues. Germline V gene sequence: CDR1 DFQATT, CDR2 SNEGSKA (reference sequence). The CDR3 sequence: CSAKVPGQLLNYGYTF. DNA of the CDR3: TGCAGTGCTAAAGTCCCAGGCCAACTGTTAAACTATGGCTACACCTTC.

Comments on this clonotype: A read error is possible here, since a much larger clone lies one base away. The rearrangement uses TRBV6-1 and TRBJ1-2; D gene unclear. The V gene's germline CDR1 is MNHNS and CDR2 SASEGT. The CDR3 loop spans 13 amino acids. The CDR3 reads CASSFTANYGYAF. CDR3 DNA sequence: TGTGCCAGCAGTTTCACAGCGAACTATGGCTACGCCTTC.

This clonotype was detected many times. The chain links TRBV27 to TRBJ2-3; perhaps TRBD2 as D (6 bases). The V gene lost 6 bases and the J gene lost 2 bases, with 9 bases spanning the gap. In germline, CDR1 is MNHEY, CDR2 SMNVEV (reference sequence). This CDR3 is built from 13 residues. This chain's CDR3 is CASRQRATDTQYF. CDR3 bases: TGTGCCAGCAGACAGCGGGCCACAGATACGCAGTATTTT.